The 18 T cell receptor beta chains listed next were all sequenced from one sample in a study of blood T cell repertoires in COVID-19. This table comes from immunoSEQ multiplex PCR, and its TCRdb copy is limited to in-frame clones, with some not included. This sample has about 77,000 clones, with around 88% found just once. Sample: peripheral blood. These receptors came from an elderly woman with acute or convalescent COVID-19.

The chain recombines TRBV18 with TRBJ2-7; D unclear. This CDR3 region has 14 residues. The V gene lost 0 bases and the J gene lost 0 bases, with 6 bases spanning the gap. CDR1 KGHSH and CDR2 LQKENI come from the germline V gene. The CDR3 loop is CASSPPAGSYEQYF. The CDR3, as DNA: TGTGCCAGCTCACCACCGGCAGGCTCCTACGAGCAGTACTTC.

The V and J genes are TRBV6-5 and TRBJ1-1, with 9 bases fitting TRBD1. The CDR3 consists of 14 residues. V gave up 6 bases and J gave up 5 bases; unmatched junction bases: 7. Germline loops: CDR1 MNHEY, CDR2 SVGAGI. The CDR3 sequence is CASRGTGYSTEAFF. CDR3 nucleotide sequence: TGTGCCAGCAGGGGGACAGGGTACTCAACTGAAGCTTTCTTT.

The gene calls are TRBV5-1 and TRBJ2-5, with 12 positions matching TRBD2. This CDR3 contains 16 residues. J was trimmed by 5 bases and V by 4 bases; bases with no gene match: 9. CDR1 and CDR2 from the germline V gene are SGHRS and YFSETQ. CDR3 sequence reads: CASSRGTSGYLETQYF. Written as DNA, the CDR3 is TGCGCCAGCAGCCGAGGGACTAGCGGGTACCTTGAGACCCAGTACTTC.

This rearrangement joins TRBV5-6 to TRBJ2-5; TRBD1 might be the D (6 bases). This CDR3 region has 15 residues. V was cut by 4 bases and J by 2 bases, with 15 bases left in between. CDR1 is SGHDT and CDR2 is YYEEEE in the germline V gene. The CDR3 loop reads CASSLGQNSQETQYF. CDR3 bases: TGTGCCAGCAGCCTTGGACAGAACAGTCAAGAGACCCAGTACTTC.

The V call is TRBV10-3, the J call TRBJ1-2; D possibly corresponds to TRBD1 (5 bases). The germline V and J ends were trimmed by 6 bases and 5 bases, with 19 bases remaining between them. Germline-derived CDR1 and CDR2 are ENHRY and SYGVKD. The CDR3 length is 15 residues. This CDR3 is CAIRGWGVHLYGYTF. CDR3 nucleotides: TGTGCCATCAGGGGTTGGGGGGTCCATCTGTATGGCTACACCTTC.

This clone has just one count. The genes are TRBV2 and TRBJ1-4; D not resolved. Trimming pared 4 bases from V and 0 bases from J, leaving 9 bases between. The V gene's germline CDR1 is SNHLY and CDR2 FYNNEI. This CDR3 has 15 residues. CDR3 region: CASSAYRSTNEKLFF. CDR3 bases: TGTGCCAGCAGTGCCTACCGATCAACTAATGAAAAACTGTTTTTT.

This clone was found once. This rearrangement joins TRBV3-1 (or the pseudogene TRBV3-2) to TRBJ2-1; 12 bases align to TRBD2. Germline values: CDR1 LGHDT, CDR2 YNNKEL (reference sequence). This CDR3 is 17 amino acids long. V lost 1 base and J lost 2; bases outside the gene matches: 3. The CDR3 region has the DNA TGTGCCAGCAGCCAAGCTAGCGGGGGGGCCCCCTACAATGAGCAGTTCTTC. Encoded protein: CASSQASGGAPYNEQFF.

This clone was seen a few times. This chain's CDR3 is CASSLEATGVSKNIQYF. The DNA for the CDR3 is TGTGCCAGCAGCTTAGAAGCCACAGGGGTTTCCAAAAACATTCAGTACTTC. The chain couples TRBV7-2 to TRBJ2-4; TRBD1 aligns across 7 bases. Germline-derived CDR1 and CDR2 are SGHTA and FQGNSA. The V gene end was trimmed by 1 base and the J gene end by 2 bases; junction bases not matched to a gene: 8. There are 17 residues in the CDR3. The whole variable domain, remainder taken from reference TRBV7-2 and TRBJ2-4, is GAGVSQSPSNKVTEKGKDVELRCDPISGHTALYWYRQSLGQGLEFLIYFQGNSAPDKSGLPSDRFSAERTGGSVSTLTIQRTQQEDSAVYLCASSLEATGVSKNIQYFGAGTRLSVL.

The chain combines TRBV24-1 with TRBJ2-3; TRBD2 agrees at 14 bases. Per germline, CDR1 KGHDR and CDR2 SFDVKD. After removal of 5 bases from V and 4 bases from J, the junction contained 7 bases not matched to a gene. The CDR3 spans 17 residues. This chain's CDR3 is CATSAGLAGASADTQYF. DNA for the CDR3: TGTGCCACCAGTGCGGGACTAGCGGGGGCCAGCGCAGATACGCAGTATTTT.

This chain uses TRBV12-3 or TRBV12-4 with TRBJ1-1, with D uncertain. V was pared by 3 bases and J by 7 bases, with 9 bases between. CDR3 length: 12 amino acids. CDR3 sequence reads: CASSLSEFEAFF. CDR3 DNA sequence: TGTGCCAGCAGTTTGTCCGAGTTTGAAGCTTTCTTT.

J is TRBJ1-1 and V is TRBV9; D is uncertain. The CDR3 runs 13 residues. The germline gives CDR1 SGDLS, CDR2 YYNGEE. The V and J ends lost 4 bases and 3 bases respectively, with 10 bases between them. CDR3 sequence: CASSPNSYTEAFF. Here the CDR3 DNA reads TGTGCCAGCAGCCCGAACAGCTACACTGAAGCTTTCTTT.

The V gene is TRBV6-5, the J gene TRBJ1-5; possible D gene TRBD1, 6 bases. From germline, CDR1 is MNHEY and CDR2 SVGAGI. The CDR3 length is 15 residues. With 6 bases removed from V and 0 bases from J, the gap between germline ends came to 12 bases. The CDR3 DNA reads as TGTGCCAGCAGGGACAGTACCTTTAGCAATCAGCCCCAGCATTTT. This sequence encodes CASRDSTFSNQPQHF.

This clone was counted once. CDR3 protein: CATSADNEQFF. In nucleotides, the CDR3 is TGTGCCACCAGTGCCGACAATGAGCAGTTCTTC. The rearrangement uses TRBV24-1 and TRBJ2-1; D gene unclear. Per the germline V gene, CDR1 is KGHDR and CDR2 is SFDVKD. V gave up 5 bases and J gave up 5 bases, with 3 bases separating them. The CDR3 is 11 amino acids.

The chain couples TRBV7-2 to TRBJ2-3, with D possibly being TRBD2 (5 bases). The germline V gene encodes CDR1 SGHTA and CDR2 FQGNSA. Trimming took 5 bases from V and 0 from J, leaving 12 bases between them. The CDR3 spans 15 residues. The CDR3 spells CASSTGLSSTDTQYF. CDR3 DNA: TGTGCCAGCAGCACCGGACTGTCTAGCACAGATACGCAGTATTTT.

This clone was detected only a few times. The chain recombines TRBV27 with TRBJ1-2; TRBD1 matches at 7 bases. Germline lookup yields CDR1 MNHEY and CDR2 SMNVEV (reference sequence). The trim removed 8 bases at V and 3 bases at J, leaving 9 bases unmatched. This CDR3 region has 14 residues. This chain's CDR3 is CASRRQGLYYGYTF. The CDR3 bases are TGTGCCAGCCGCAGACAGGGATTATACTATGGCTACACCTTC.

V gene TRBV19 combines with J gene TRBJ1-2; the D is unclear. This CDR3 contains 11 residues. V was trimmed by 8 bases and J by 3 bases, leaving 7 bases between them. Germline V CDR1 and CDR2: LNHDA, SQIVND (reference sequence). CDR3 sequence (DNA): TGTGCCAGTGTCCGGGACTATGGCTACACCTTC. This translates into CASVRDYGYTF.

In this sample, this clone turned up once. V usage is TRBV6-2 or TRBV6-3 and J usage is TRBJ1-2; D not certain. The V gene lost 5 bases and the J gene lost 0 bases, with 16 bases spanning the gap. CDR1 MNHEY and CDR2 SVGEGT come from the germline V gene. This CDR3 has 16 residues. CDR3 DNA: TGTGCCAGCAGTCGCTCGGTCGGGTCAGCTAACTATGGCTACACCTTC. This gives the protein CASSRSVGSANYGYTF.

The CDR3 bases are TGTGCCAGCTCATCACGGACAGGGAGCTCTGGAAACACCATATATTTT. Protein sequence: CASSSRTGSSGNTIYF. This sequence joins TRBV18 and TRBJ1-3; 8 bases line up with TRBD1. The V gene's germline CDR1 is KGHSH and CDR2 LQKENI. J lost 0 bases, V lost 5 bases, and 6 bases had no gene match. The CDR3 covers 16 residues.